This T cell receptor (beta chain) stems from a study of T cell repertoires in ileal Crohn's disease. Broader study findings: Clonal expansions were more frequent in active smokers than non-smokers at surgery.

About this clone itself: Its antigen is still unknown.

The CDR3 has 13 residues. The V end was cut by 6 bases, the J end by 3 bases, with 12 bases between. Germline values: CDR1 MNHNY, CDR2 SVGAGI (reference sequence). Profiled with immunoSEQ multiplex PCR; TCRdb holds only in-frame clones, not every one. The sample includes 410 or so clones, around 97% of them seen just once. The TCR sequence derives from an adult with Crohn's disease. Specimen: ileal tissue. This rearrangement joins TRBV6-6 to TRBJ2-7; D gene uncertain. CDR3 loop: CASSVLGFYEQYF. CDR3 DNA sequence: TGTGCCAGCAGCGTCCTCGGGTTCTACGAGCAGTACTTC.